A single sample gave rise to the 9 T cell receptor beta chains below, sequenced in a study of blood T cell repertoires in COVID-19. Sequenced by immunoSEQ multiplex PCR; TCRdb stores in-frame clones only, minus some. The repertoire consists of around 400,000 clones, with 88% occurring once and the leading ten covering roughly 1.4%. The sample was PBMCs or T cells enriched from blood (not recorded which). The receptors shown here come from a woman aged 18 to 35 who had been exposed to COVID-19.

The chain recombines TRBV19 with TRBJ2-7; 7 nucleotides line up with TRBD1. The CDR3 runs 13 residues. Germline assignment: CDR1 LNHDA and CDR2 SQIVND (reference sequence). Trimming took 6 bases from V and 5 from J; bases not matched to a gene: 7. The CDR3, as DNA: TGTGCCAGTAGCAAACAGGGGACCCACGAGCAGTACTTC. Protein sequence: CASSKQGTHEQYF.

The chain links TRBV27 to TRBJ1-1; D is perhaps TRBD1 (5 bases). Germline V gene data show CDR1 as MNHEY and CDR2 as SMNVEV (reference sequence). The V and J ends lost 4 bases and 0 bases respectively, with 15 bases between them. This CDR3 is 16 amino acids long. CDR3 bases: TGTGCCAGCAGTTCCTACCCGGGACTTTTGAACACTGAAGCTTTCTTT. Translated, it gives CASSSYPGLLNTEAFF.

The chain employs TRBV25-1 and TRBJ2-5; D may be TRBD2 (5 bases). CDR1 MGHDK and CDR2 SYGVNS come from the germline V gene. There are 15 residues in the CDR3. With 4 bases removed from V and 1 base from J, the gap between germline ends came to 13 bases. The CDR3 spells CASSALVAGQETQYF. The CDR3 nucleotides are TGTGCCAGCAGTGCCCTTGTGGCGGGCCAAGAGACCCAGTACTTC.

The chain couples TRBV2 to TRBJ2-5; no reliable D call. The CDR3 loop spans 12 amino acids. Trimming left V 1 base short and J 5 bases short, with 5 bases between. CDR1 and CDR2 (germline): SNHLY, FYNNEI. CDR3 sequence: CASSEEEETQYF. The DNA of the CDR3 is TGTGCCAGCAGTGAAGAGGAGGAGACCCAGTACTTC.

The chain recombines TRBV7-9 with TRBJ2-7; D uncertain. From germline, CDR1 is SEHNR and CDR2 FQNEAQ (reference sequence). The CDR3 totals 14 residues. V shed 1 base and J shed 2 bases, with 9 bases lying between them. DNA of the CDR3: TGTGCCAGCAGCTTAGGTCCCAGTCCCTACGAGCAGTACTTC. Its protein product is CASSLGPSPYEQYF.

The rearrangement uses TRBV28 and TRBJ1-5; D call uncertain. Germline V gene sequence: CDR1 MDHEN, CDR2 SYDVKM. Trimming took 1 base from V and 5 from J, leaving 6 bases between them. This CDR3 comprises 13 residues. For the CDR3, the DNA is TGTGCCAGCAGTTTATACAGCTATCAGCCCCAGCATTTT. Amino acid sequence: CASSLYSYQPQHF.

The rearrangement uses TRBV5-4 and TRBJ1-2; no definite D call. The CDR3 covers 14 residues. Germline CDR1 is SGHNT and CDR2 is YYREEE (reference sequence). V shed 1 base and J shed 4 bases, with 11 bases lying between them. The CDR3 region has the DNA TGTGCCAGCAGCTTGCACCCAAACGGCTATGGCTACACCTTC. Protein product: CASSLHPNGYGYTF.

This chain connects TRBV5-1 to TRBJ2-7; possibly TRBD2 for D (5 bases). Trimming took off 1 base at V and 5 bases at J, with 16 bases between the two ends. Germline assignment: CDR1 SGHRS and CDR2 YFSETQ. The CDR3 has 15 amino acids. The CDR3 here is CASSLQLADSDEQYF. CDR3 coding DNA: TGCGCCAGCAGCTTGCAGCTGGCGGACTCGGACGAGCAGTACTTC.

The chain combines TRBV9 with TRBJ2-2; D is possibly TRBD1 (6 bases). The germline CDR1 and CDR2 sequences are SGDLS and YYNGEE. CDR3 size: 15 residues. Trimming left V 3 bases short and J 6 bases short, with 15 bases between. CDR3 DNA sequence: TGTGCCAGCAGCGGCCACCCGACAGGCCCCGGGGAGCTGTTTTTT. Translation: CASSGHPTGPGELFF. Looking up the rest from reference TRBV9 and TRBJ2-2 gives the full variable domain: DSGVTQTPKHLITATGQRVTLRCSPRSGDLSVYWYQQSLDQGLQFLIQYYNGEERAKGNILERFSAQQFPDLHSELNLSSLELGDSALYFCASSGHPTGPGELFFGEGSRLTVL.